This T cell receptor beta chain was sequenced for a study of T cells in Graves' hyperthyroidism and ophthalmopathy. CDR1 and CDR2 (germline): KGHSH, LQKENI. This CDR3 comprises 16 residues. Unmatched junction bases numbered 2, after V lost 2 bases and J lost 0 bases. Amplified regions were TCR beta CDR3 sequences from RNA transcripts. RT-PCR in the first round (using the HTBI primer set) targeted the TCR CDR3. TCRdb reanalysed the multiplex PCR reads using MiXCR and keeps one entry per CDR3 protein. The top ten clones hold 35% to 50% of a sample with about 200,000 distinct CDR3 sequences, around 17% of them seen once.

Sequenced sample: blood. The rearrangement uses TRBV18 and TRBJ1-1; 11 nucleotides agree with TRBD1. This sequence was found in a man aged 40-49 years with Graves' hyperthyroidism. The CDR3 here is CASSPWTGGLNTEAFF. The CDR3, as DNA: TGTGCCAGCTCACCATGGACAGGGGGCTTGAACACTGAAGCTTTCTTT.